This passage covers 13 T cell receptor beta chains from one sample sequenced in a study of T cell responses to AZD1222 COVID-19 vaccine. Some clones are missing from TCRdb's copy, which holds only in-frame ones; the method was immunoSEQ multiplex PCR. This sample has 100,000 to 150,000 clones, with 93% found just once. This specimen consisted of peripheral blood, obtained on day 0 of AZD1222 vaccination. These receptors all come from an adult in good health.

This clone occurred once. The chain carries TRBV11-2 and TRBJ1-1; 8 bases fit TRBD1. The trim removed 3 bases at V and 1 base at J, leaving 1 base unmatched. This CDR3 spans 14 amino acids. Germline assignment: CDR1 SGHAT and CDR2 FQNNGV. This CDR3 reads CASSLGQENTEAFF. For the CDR3, the DNA is TGTGCCAGCAGCTTGGGACAGGAGAACACTGAAGCTTTCTTT.

This clone has only one observation. This chain uses TRBV12-5 with TRBJ1-5; D might be TRBD1 (6 bases). This CDR3 has 17 amino acids. V gave up 5 bases and J gave up 0 bases, with 17 bases separating them. Germline V gene sequence: CDR1 LGHNT, CDR2 FRNRAP. The CDR3 reads CASGPGQTPYSNQPQHF. The CDR3 DNA reads as TGTGCTAGTGGTCCAGGACAGACTCCTTATAGCAATCAGCCCCAGCATTTT. Looking up the rest from reference TRBV12-5 and TRBJ1-5 gives the full variable domain: DARVTQTPRHKVTEMGQEVTMRCQPILGHNTVFWYRQTMMQGLELLAYFRNRAPLDDSGMPKDRFSAEMPDATLATLKIQPSEPRDSAVYFCASGPGQTPYSNQPQHFGDGTRLSIL.

This chain links TRBV7-2 with TRBJ1-5; D gene ambiguous. The V gene lost 3 bases and the J gene lost 5 bases, with 11 bases spanning the gap. This CDR3 contains 14 residues. Per germline, CDR1 SGHTA and CDR2 FQGNSA. CDR3: CASSFIRGDQPQHF. CDR3 nucleotides: TGTGCCAGCAGCTTCATACGGGGAGATCAGCCCCAGCATTTT.

V gene TRBV30 combines with J gene TRBJ2-5, with D hard to call. CDR3 size: 10 residues. Germline V gene lookup returns CDR1 GTSNPN and CDR2 SVGIG (reference sequence). Trimming took off 4 bases at V and 5 bases at J, with 5 bases between the two ends. In DNA form, the CDR3 reads TGTGCCTGGAATGGGGAGACCCAGTACTTC. Its protein product is CAWNGETQYF.

The rearrangement links TRBV7-9 to TRBJ1-2, with TRBD1 identical over 10 bases. There are 16 residues in the CDR3. CDR1 and CDR2 (germline): SEHNR, FQNEAQ (reference sequence). With V trimmed by 1 base and J by 4 bases, 6 bases remained unmatched. Here the CDR3 reads CASSLGGGDRGYGYTF. For the CDR3, the DNA is TGTGCCAGCAGCTTAGGCGGAGGGGACAGGGGCTATGGCTACACCTTC.

The chain recombines TRBV20-1 with TRBJ2-7; D call uncertain. V shed 3 bases and J shed 0 bases, with 15 bases lying between them. This CDR3 is 15 amino acids long. CDR1 is DFQATT and CDR2 is SNEGSKA in the germline V gene (reference sequence). In nucleotides, the CDR3 is TGCAGTGCTAGTCTGGCGGCTAGGAGCTCCTACGAGCAGTACTTC. This translates into CSASLAARSSYEQYF.

The chain links TRBV7-9 to TRBJ2-6; D not resolved. Germline values: CDR1 SEHNR, CDR2 FQNEAQ (reference sequence). The CDR3 runs 18 residues. Deletions cut 5 bases from V and 0 bases from J, with 17 bases between. CDR3 amino acids: CASSPPPVESSGANVLTF. CDR3 nucleotides: TGTGCCAGCAGCCCCCCCCCGGTGGAGAGCTCTGGGGCCAACGTCCTGACTTTC.

This chain connects TRBV28 to TRBJ2-3; 8 bases match TRBD2. The CDR3 loop spans 16 amino acids. The V gene's germline CDR1 is MDHEN and CDR2 SYDVKM. The ends lost 8 bases at V and 2 bases at J; junction bases unmatched: 12. CDR3 bases: TGTGCCAGCCGCTCCCTCCGGGGGGGAAACACAGATACGCAGTATTTT. It encodes CASRSLRGGNTDTQYF. Complete variable domain (other parts from reference TRBV28 and TRBJ2-3): DVKVTQSSRYLVKRTGEKVFLECVQDMDHENMFWYRQDPGLGLRLIYFSYDVKMKEKGDIPEGYSVSREKKERFSLILESASTNQTSMYLCASRSLRGGNTDTQYFGPGTRLTVL.

The chain carries TRBV5-1 and TRBJ1-1, with 10 nucleotides matching TRBD1. This CDR3 has 15 residues. V shed 3 bases, J shed 5 bases, and the junction held 7 bases outside the gene matches. Germline V gives CDR1 SGHRS, CDR2 YFSETQ. This CDR3 is CASSSLGQGETEAFF. CDR3 nucleotides: TGCGCCAGCAGCTCCCTAGGACAGGGGGAAACTGAAGCTTTCTTT.

The table lists this clone with a count of one. The V call is TRBV27, the J call TRBJ2-7, with 7 positions matching TRBD1. Looked up from germline, CDR1 is MNHEY and CDR2 is SMNVEV (reference sequence). Losses at the gene ends were 9 bases for V and 3 bases for J; bases not matched to a gene: 8. The CDR3 has 13 amino acids. The CDR3 here is CASSRQGHYEQYF. In DNA form, the CDR3 reads TGTGCCAGTTCGCGACAGGGACACTACGAGCAGTACTTC.

This clone was recorded once. This chain connects TRBV11-2 to TRBJ2-3; D call uncertain. V lost 4 bases to trimming and J lost 5 bases, with 13 bases between them. The CDR3 is 14 residues long. Per germline, CDR1 SGHAT and CDR2 FQNNGV. For the CDR3, the DNA is TGTGCCAGCAGCTCCTCTGGGCCCCTAGATACGCAGTATTTT. Its protein product is CASSSSGPLDTQYF.

The rearrangement links TRBV5-1 to TRBJ1-3; tentatively, D is TRBD1 (6 bases). Germline-derived CDR1 and CDR2 are SGHRS and YFSETQ. Trimming stripped 4 bases from V and 4 bases from J, with 12 bases between. CDR3 length equals 14 residues. DNA for the CDR3: TGCGCCAGCAGCCTCAGGGGTGACGGAAACACCATATATTTT. It codes for CASSLRGDGNTIYF.

The chain is built from TRBV5-1 and TRBJ1-3, with no clear D. The CDR3 is 15 amino acids. The V gene's germline CDR1 is SGHRS and CDR2 YFSETQ. Trimming stripped 4 bases from V and 0 bases from J, with 11 bases between. For the CDR3, the DNA is TGCGCCAGCAGCCCGGACGGCGGCTCTGGAAACACCATATATTTT. Translating gives CASSPDGGSGNTIYF.